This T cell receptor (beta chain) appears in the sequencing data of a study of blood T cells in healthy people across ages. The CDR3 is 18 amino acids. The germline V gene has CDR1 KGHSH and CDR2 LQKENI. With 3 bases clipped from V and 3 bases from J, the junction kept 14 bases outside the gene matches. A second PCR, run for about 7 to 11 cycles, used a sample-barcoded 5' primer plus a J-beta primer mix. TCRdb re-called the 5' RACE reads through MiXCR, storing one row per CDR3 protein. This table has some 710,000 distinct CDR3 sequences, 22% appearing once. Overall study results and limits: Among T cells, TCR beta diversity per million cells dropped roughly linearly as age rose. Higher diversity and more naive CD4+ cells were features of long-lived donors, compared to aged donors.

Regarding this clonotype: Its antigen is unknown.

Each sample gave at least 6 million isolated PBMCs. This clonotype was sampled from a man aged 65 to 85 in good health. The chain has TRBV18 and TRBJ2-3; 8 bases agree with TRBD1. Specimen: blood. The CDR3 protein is CASSPPRAGGRGTDTQYF. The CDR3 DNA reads TGTGCCAGCTCACCCCCGAGGGCAGGGGGCAGAGGGACAGATACGCAGTATTTT.